The clone carrying this TCR beta chain was detected a few times. Its target is unknown. The sample comes from a study of post-analysis software for immune sequencing data. Carried by the TCR beta cDNA libraries were unique molecular identifiers. TCRdb reprocessed the PCR reads via MiXCR and lists one record per CDR3 protein. The table records more than 350,000 distinct CDR3 sequences, roughly 38% of them present only once. Study-level points and caveats: Patients used about 5 TRBV segments, including TRBV5-6, TRBV5-1 and TRBV20-1, more often than controls.

Germline assignment: CDR1 SGHTA and CDR2 FQGNSA. V shed 1 base, J shed 1 base, and the junction held 7 bases outside the gene matches. CDR3 size: 16 residues. The J gene is TRBJ2-7, the V gene TRBV7-2; 7 bases align to TRBD2. The source of this sequence is a girl aged 2-15 years with multiple sclerosis. Sequenced sample: blood. The DNA of the CDR3 is TGTGCCAGCAGCTTAGGTGCGGGAGAGGGGTCCTACGAGCAGTACTTC. Residues: CASSLGAGEGSYEQYF.